This T cell receptor (beta chain) was sequenced in a study of beta chain features in type 1 diabetes. On the study more broadly: Analysis included about 110 million sorted cells drawn from all samples. Whole-study findings and limits: cDNA-based reads could over-represent cells with high TCR expression. There was a moderate but significant shortening of TCRB CDR3s in all four CD4+ subsets of Type 1 diabetes patients.

This clone appeared a few times. The target antigen is unknown. V lost 3 bases, J lost 7 bases, and 22 bases lay in between. This CDR3 spans 16 amino acids. Per the germline V gene, CDR1 is SQVTM and CDR2 is ANQGSEA. The authors reverse transcribed all of the isolated RNA, so sequencing captured expressed TCRB transcripts. Only in-frame clones appear in the TCRdb table, and some are missing; sequencing was by immunoSEQ multiplex PCR. Among under 300,000 clones listed, 11% were seen once. The sample taken for sequencing was naive CD4+ T cells from blood. The sequence was obtained from a man aged 25-40 years with type 1 diabetes. This chain joins TRBV29-1 and TRBJ2-1; D is perhaps TRBD2 (7 bases). The CDR3 DNA reads TGCAGCGTTGATGCCGTGTGGGCGGGGGCGGATAATGAGCAGTTCTTC. As protein: CSVDAVWAGADNEQFF.